This T cell receptor beta chain was documented in a study of T cells in Graves' hyperthyroidism and ophthalmopathy (dated by TCRdb to between 2018 and 2021). In terms of the full investigation: Peripheral blood samples were taken at the time of initial diagnosis, prior to any treatment. To identify TCR V-J signatures that set the groups apart, the researchers used a discovery cohort of approximately 98 patients, made up of 40 to 45 with Graves' ophthalmopathy and about 60 with stable Graves' hyperthyroidism. Prospective prediction of ophthalmopathy was tested in an independent validation cohort of fewer than 20 hyperthyroidism patients and 15 to 17 patients who later progressed to ophthalmopathy. The approximately 98 discovery patients were randomly divided into training and test sets at a 7:3 ratio. In more than five Graves' hyperthyroidism patients, the study also compared T-cell repertoires from thyroid tissue with T-cell repertoires from blood. Once sampling was done, hyperthyroidism patients were given methimazole at a starting dose of 30 mg daily, whereas ophthalmopathy patients were given high-dose intravenous methylprednisolone. According to the paper, TCR Vbeta CDR3 sequencing was carried out on some 130 peripheral blood samples, which came from some 41 ophthalmopathy, 70 to 80 hyperthyroidism and around 17 progressor patients.

On this clonotype itself: Its binding antigen is unknown. Base qualities are missing; no much larger clone stands one base away.

Broader findings and caveats from the paper: No statistical method was used to set the sample size in advance, and investigators knew the group allocation. A model built on a 13 V-J signature distinguished ophthalmopathy from stable hyperthyroidism, reaching roughly 88% sensitivity and 81.08% specificity in cross-validation and 80%/75% in testing. In validation, the model predicted progression to ophthalmopathy a median of around 6.5 months before onset, with 70% to 71% sensitivity and roughly 72% specificity. Blood samples also contained most of the expanded thyroid clonotypes (frequency above 0.001), which suggests that blood repertoires may reflect thyroid immune responses.

Ophthalmopathy patients had moderately to severely active disease, with a Clinical Activity Score of 3 or more, a NOSPECS grade of 4 or more, and a disease duration of less than 3 months. Patients with uncontrolled infections, other autoimmune diseases, pregnancy or lactation were excluded. Diagnoses relied on clinical symptoms, serum thyroxine and TRAb, thyroid ultrasound and orbital computed tomography. PBMCs were isolated from about 9.1 ml of fresh peripheral blood by Ficoll-Paque density gradient centrifugation. Trizol reagent was used to extract total RNA, and RNA quality was then checked on an Agilent 2100 Bioanalyzer. Amplification of TCR beta CDR3 regions was carried out from RNA transcripts. The first round of RT-PCR for the TCR CDR3 was performed with the HTBI primer set and the Qiagen OneStep RT-PCR kit. A second multiplex PCR round built the libraries, followed by size selection and purification. Paired-end sequencing of the libraries was performed with 100 bp reads on an Illumina HiSeq2000. The source study handled its data this way. SOAPnuke was used to process the raw data, removing reads that contained adapters or uncalled bases, had a mean Phred below 15, or lacked an exact match to the constant primer or identifier. COPE v1.2.5 was used to merge the high-quality paired reads, and each unique nucleotide sequence was defined as a clonotype. MiTCR v1.1 was used to align clonotypes to the IMGT TRBV, TRBD and TRBJ reference segments. The analysis was restricted to V-J combinations with a frequency above 0.0001, which together covered 99% to 99.2% of the repertoires. A TCS score was defined as the ratio of F50 (clonal expansion) to E x V (chaos), with BLOSUM62-based TCRdist applied between CDR3 peptides within each V-J. Welch's t-statistics and random forest reduced 514 V-J features to 10 to 15, which were used in a naive Bayes classifier (R e1071). Clones were called with MiXCR by TCRdb after fastp trimmed the public reads at Q25, and only in-frame beta chains were retained. Records with the same CDR3 protein are collapsed into one entry carrying the most frequent genes and DNA. Clone size and V and J calls follow TCRdb, not the original study. This sample gives 500,000 to 800,000 distinct CDR3 sequences in total; roughly 15% of them show up just once. Clones ranked in the top ten supply around 13% of the sample.

The receptor was isolated from a woman aged 50 to 60 with Graves' ophthalmopathy. The sample consisted of blood.

The DNA sequence is as follows: TGTGCCAGCAGTTTATCCCGGACAGGGGATGGCTACACCTTC. This is translated as CASSLSRTGDGYTF. The chain employs TRBV28 and TRBJ1-2, with 9 junctional bases fitting TRBD1. V and J are trimmed by 1 base and 6 bases, and the gene matches miss 3 bases of the junction. Via the germline V gene, CDR1 is MDHEN and CDR2 SYDVKM. The CDR3 spans 14 residues, from the cysteine through the phenylalanine. Of all the DNA, just the CDR3 is kept, 42 bases in frame from base 1.